A selection of T cell receptor beta chains follows, all from one sample in a study of cytomegalovirus exposure and HLA in healthy donors. Repertoires were generated with immunoSEQ multiplex PCR, while TCRdb's copy carries only in-frame clones and drops some. Of over 80,000 clones listed, roughly two thirds were seen once; the top ten hold about 3.5%. Sequencing was performed on PBMCs. The receptors derive from a middle-aged man in good health and CMV-seronegative. The CDR3 runs from the conserved cysteine through the conserved F or W. A D gene is named only where the DNA matches it firmly. Part of the rows lack a size; the others show once, few, many or a class for expanded clones.

v_call	d_call	clone_size	j_call	cdr3_aa	cdr3_nt
TRBV5-6	.	.	TRBJ2-3	CASSRRRGGAVSDTQYF	TGTGCCAGCAGCAGGCGTAGGGGGGGGGCAGTTTCAGATACGCAGTATTTT
TRBV7-8	TRBD1	.	TRBJ1-1	CASSPGQGDTEAFF	TGTGCCAGCAGCCCGGGACAGGGCGACACTGAAGCTTTCTTT
TRBV19	.	few	TRBJ1-1	CASSDRFWEAFF	TGTGCCAGTAGTGACAGGTTTTGGGAAGCTTTCTTT
TRBV2	TRBD1	.	TRBJ1-1	CASSGTGATEAFF	TGTGCCAGCAGCGGGACAGGGGCAACTGAAGCTTTCTTT
TRBV7-9	.	.	TRBJ1-1	CASSPPESMNTEAFF	TGTGCCAGCAGCCCGCCCGAGTCTATGAACACTGAAGCTTTCTTT
TRBV6-6	.	.	TRBJ2-7	CASSYSRAPYEQYF	TGTGCCAGCAGTTACTCGAGGGCCCCCTACGAGCAGTACTTC
TRBV5-1	.	.	TRBJ1-1	CASSLNGGSDTEAFF	TGCGCCAGCAGCCTAAACGGGGGGAGCGACACTGAAGCTTTCTTT
TRBV30	.	.	TRBJ1-6	CAWSITGPSENSPLHF	TGTGCCTGGAGCATCACAGGTCCCTCCGAGAATTCACCCCTCCACTTT
TRBV19	TRBD1	few	TRBJ1-1	CASSKPGQENPEAFF	TGTGCCAGTAGTAAACCGGGACAGGAAAATCCTGAAGCTTTCTTT
TRBV5-1	TRBD1	.	TRBJ1-1	CASSLGDRNSEAFF	TGCGCCAGCAGCTTGGGGGACAGGAATTCTGAAGCTTTCTTT
TRBV6-5	TRBD2	.	TRBJ2-7	CASSYGTSPYEQYF	TGTGCCAGCAGTTATGGGACTAGCCCCTACGAGCAGTACTTC
TRBV30	TRBD1	.	TRBJ2-7	CAWSDVTGGIYEQYF	TGTGCCTGGAGTGACGTGACAGGGGGTATCTACGAGCAGTACTTC
TRBV6-1	.	few	TRBJ1-5	CASSEAGRGHRHF	TGTGCCAGCAGTGAAGCGGGAAGAGGGCATCGGCATTTT
TRBV29-1	TRBD1	.	TRBJ2-1	CSVEDQRDSRQFF	TGCAGCGTTGAAGATCAAAGGGACAGCCGGCAGTTCTTC
TRBV18	.	.	TRBJ2-6	CASSRLQGSGANVLTF	TGTGCCAGCTCACGCCTTCAGGGATCTGGGGCCAACGTCCTGACTTTC
TRBV5-4	TRBD1	.	TRBJ2-5	CASSSPTGEQETQYF	TGTGCCAGCAGCTCCCCGACAGGGGAACAAGAGACCCAGTACTTC
TRBV7-8	TRBD1	.	TRBJ1-2	CASSPTGGQPYGYTF	TGTGCCAGCAGCCCGACAGGGGGACAGCCCTATGGCTACACCTTC
TRBV7-3	.	many	TRBJ2-2	CASSLQSAQNTGELFF	TGTGCCAGCAGCTTACAAAGCGCTCAGAACACCGGGGAGCTGTTTTTT
TRBV4-1	.	.	TRBJ2-7	CASSQSGRVNYEQYF	TGCGCCAGCAGCCAATCGGGCAGGGTGAACTACGAGCAGTACTTC
TRBV2	.	few	TRBJ1-3	CASRAERSGNTIYF	TGTGCCAGCAGAGCGGAACGATCTGGAAACACCATATATTTT
TRBV6-1	.	.	TRBJ2-5	CASSEVGASLLAETQYF	TGTGCCAGCAGTGAAGTTGGGGCCTCCCTGTTGGCGGAGACCCAGTACTTC
TRBV5-6	TRBD1	.	TRBJ1-6	CASSPEGTGNSPLHF	TGTGCCAGCAGCCCGGAAGGGACAGGGAATTCACCCCTCCACTTT